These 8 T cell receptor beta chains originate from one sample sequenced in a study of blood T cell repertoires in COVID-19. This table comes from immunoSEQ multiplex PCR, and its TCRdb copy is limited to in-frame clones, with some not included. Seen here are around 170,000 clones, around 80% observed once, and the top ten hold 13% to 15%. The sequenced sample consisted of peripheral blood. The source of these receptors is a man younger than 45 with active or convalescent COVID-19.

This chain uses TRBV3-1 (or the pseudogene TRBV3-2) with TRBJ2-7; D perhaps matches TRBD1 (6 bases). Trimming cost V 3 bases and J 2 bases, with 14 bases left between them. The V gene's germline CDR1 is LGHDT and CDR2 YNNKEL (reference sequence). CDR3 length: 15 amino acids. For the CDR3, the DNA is TGTGCCAGCAGCCACAACCGGGACACCCCCTACGAGCAGTACTTC. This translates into CASSHNRDTPYEQYF.

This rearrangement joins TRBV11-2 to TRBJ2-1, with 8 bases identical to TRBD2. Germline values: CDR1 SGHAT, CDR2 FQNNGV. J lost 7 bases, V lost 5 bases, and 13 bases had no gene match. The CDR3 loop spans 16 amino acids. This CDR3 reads CASSLGRSGRGNEQFF. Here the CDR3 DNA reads TGTGCCAGCAGCCTAGGCCGCAGCGGGAGAGGGAATGAGCAGTTCTTC.

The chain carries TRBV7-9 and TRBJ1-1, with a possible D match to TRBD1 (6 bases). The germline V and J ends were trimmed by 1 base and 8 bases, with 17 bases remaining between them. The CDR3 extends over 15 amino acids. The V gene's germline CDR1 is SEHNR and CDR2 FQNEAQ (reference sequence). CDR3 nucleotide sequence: TGTGCCAGCAGCTTAGGCAGTAGGGGGGGTAGAGAAGCTTTCTTT. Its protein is CASSLGSRGGREAFF.

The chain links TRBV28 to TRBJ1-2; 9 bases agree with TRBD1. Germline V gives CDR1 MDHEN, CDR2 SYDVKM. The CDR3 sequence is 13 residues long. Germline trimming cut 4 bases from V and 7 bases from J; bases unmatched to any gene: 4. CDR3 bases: TGTGCCAGCAGTTCCGGGACAGGGCTTGGCTACACCTTC. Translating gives CASSSGTGLGYTF.

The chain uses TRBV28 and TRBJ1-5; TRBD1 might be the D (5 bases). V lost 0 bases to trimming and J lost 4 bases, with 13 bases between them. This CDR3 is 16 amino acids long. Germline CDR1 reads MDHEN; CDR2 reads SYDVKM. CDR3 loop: CASSLWSRAANQPQHF. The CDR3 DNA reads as TGTGCCAGCAGTTTATGGTCCAGGGCTGCAAATCAGCCCCAGCATTTT.

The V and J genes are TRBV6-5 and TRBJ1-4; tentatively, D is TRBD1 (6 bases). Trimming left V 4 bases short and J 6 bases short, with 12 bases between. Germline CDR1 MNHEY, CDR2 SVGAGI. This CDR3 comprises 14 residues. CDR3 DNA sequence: TGTGCCAGCAGTTTAGGACAGCCCTATGAAAAACTGTTTTTT. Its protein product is CASSLGQPYEKLFF.

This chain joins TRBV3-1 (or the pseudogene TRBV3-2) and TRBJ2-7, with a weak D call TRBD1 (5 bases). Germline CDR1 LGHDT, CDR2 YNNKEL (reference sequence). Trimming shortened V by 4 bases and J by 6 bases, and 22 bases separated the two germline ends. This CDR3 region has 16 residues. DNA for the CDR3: TGTGCCAGCAGCCCAGAGTACCAGGGTGCGACTTGCGAGCAGTACGTC. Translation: CASSPEYQGATCEQYV.

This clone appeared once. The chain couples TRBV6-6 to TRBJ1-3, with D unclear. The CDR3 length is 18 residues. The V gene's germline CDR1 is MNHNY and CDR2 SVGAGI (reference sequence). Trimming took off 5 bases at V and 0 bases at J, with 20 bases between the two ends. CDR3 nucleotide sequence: TGTGCCAGCAGTCTCGGCTTTGAACAGTTGCTCTCTGGAAACACCATATATTTT. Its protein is CASSLGFEQLLSGNTIYF.